This TCR beta chain was observed in a study of blood T cells in healthy people across ages. General study points: Not knowing donor CMV status may have confounded expanded clonotype changes.

The authors ran a second PCR of roughly 6 to 11 cycles using a sample-barcoded 5' primer and a J-beta primer mix. One entry per CDR3 protein, called by TCRdb with MiXCR from the 5' RACE reads. The table has 450,000 to 650,000 distinct CDR3 sequences, approximately 25% seen once. CDR3 length: 14 residues. From germline, CDR1 is SEHNR and CDR2 FQNEAQ (reference sequence). The V gene lost 5 bases and the J gene lost 5 bases, with 15 bases spanning the gap. In its sample, this clonotype was seen a few times. Antigen specificity is unknown. Those donating, healthy Caucasian individuals from Russia, were aged about 6 to 95. These data were also reused for a study on T cells of mothers and their children. That report adds: The yield was over 9.5 million TCR beta CDR3 reads from each mother and a few million from each child. Overlap ran slightly, non-significantly higher for related than unrelated mother-child pairs.

The gene calls are TRBV7-9 and TRBJ1-1; maybe TRBD1 (5 bases). Sequencing was performed on blood. This sequence originates from a boy aged 5-17 years in good health. The CDR3 region is CASSPPGASTEAFF. CDR3 coding DNA: TGTGCCAGCAGCCCCCCCGGGGCCTCGACTGAAGCTTTCTTT.